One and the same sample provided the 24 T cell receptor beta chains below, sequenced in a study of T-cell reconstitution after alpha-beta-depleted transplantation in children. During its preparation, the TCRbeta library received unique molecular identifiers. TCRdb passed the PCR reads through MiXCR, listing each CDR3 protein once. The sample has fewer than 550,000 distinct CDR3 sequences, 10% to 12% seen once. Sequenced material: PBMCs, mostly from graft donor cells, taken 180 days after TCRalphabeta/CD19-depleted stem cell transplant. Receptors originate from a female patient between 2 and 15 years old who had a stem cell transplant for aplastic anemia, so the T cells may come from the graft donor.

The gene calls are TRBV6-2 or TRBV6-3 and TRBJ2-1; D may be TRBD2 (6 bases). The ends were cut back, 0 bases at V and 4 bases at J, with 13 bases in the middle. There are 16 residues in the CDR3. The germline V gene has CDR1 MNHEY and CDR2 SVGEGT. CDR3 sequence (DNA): TGTGCCAGCAGTTACTCGCCGGGAGACCCTTACAATGAGCAGTTCTTC. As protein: CASSYSPGDPYNEQFF.

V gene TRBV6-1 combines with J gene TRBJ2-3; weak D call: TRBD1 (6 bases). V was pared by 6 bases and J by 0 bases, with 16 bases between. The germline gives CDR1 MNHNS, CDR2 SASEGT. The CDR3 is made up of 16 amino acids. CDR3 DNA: TGTGCCAGCAGCCAAGCTATACAGGGAAGCACAGATACGCAGTATTTT. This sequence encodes CASSQAIQGSTDTQYF.

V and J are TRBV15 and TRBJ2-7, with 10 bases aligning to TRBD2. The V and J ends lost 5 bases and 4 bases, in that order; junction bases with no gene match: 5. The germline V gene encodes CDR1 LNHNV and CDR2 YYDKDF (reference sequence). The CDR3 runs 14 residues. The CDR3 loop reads CATSLRLAGYEQYF. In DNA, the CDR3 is TGTGCCACCAGCTTACGACTAGCGGGTTACGAGCAGTACTTC.

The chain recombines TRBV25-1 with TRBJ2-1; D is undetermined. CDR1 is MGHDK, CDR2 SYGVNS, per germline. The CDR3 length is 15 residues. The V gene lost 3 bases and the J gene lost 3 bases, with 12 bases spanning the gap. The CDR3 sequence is CASSDYGIGYNEQFF. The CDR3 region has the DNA TGTGCCAGCAGTGATTATGGGATTGGCTACAATGAGCAGTTCTTC.

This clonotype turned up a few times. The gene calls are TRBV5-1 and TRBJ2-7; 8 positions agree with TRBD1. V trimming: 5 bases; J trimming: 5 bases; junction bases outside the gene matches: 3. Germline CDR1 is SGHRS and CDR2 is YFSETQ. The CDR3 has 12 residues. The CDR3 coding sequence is TGCGCCAGCAGGCCGGACAGGGACGAGCAGTACTTC. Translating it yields CASRPDRDEQYF. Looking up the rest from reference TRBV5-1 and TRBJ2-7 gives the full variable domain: KAGVTQTPRYLIKTRGQQVTLSCSPISGHRSVSWYQQTPGQGLQFLFEYFSETQRNKGNFPGRFSGRQFSNSRSEMNVSTLELGDSALYLCASRPDRDEQYFGPGTRLTVT.

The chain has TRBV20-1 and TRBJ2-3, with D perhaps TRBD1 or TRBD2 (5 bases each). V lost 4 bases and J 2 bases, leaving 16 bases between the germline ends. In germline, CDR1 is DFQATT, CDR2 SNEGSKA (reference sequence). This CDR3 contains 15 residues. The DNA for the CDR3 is TGCAGTGCTACCCTCCTAGGGACCTACACAGATACGCAGTATTTT. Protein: CSATLLGTYTDTQYF.

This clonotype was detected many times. CDR3 DNA sequence: TGTGCCAGCTCACCAAGCGGGGCTAGCACAGATACGCAGTATTTT. This codes for CASSPSGASTDTQYF. V gene TRBV18 combines with J gene TRBJ2-3; 7 bases map to TRBD2. V was clipped by 2 bases and J by 0 bases; unmatched bases: 2. In germline, CDR1 is KGHSH, CDR2 LQKENI. The CDR3 is 15 residues long.

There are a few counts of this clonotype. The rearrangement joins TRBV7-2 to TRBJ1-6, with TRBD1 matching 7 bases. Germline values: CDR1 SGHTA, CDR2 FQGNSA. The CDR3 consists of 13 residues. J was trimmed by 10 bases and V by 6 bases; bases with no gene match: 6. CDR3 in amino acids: CASRDRLGSPLHF. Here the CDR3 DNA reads TGTGCCAGCAGGGACAGGTTGGGGTCACCCCTCCACTTT.

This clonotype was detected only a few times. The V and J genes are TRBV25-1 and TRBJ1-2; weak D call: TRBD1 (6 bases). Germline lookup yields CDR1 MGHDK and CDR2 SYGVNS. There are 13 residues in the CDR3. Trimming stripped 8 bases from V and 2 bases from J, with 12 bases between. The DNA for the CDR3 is TGTGCCAGCGCCCTCCAGGGGAACTATGGCTACACCTTC. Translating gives CASALQGNYGYTF.

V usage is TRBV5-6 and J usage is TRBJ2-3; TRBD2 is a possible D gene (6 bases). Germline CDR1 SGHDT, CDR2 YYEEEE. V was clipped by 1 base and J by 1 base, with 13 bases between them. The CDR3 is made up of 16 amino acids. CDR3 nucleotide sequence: TGTGCCAGCAGCTTGCCTAGCGAGAGGGGCACAGATACGCAGTATTTT. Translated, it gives CASSLPSERGTDTQYF. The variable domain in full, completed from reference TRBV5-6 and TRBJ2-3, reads DAGVTQSPTHLIKTRGQQVTLRCSPKSGHDTVSWYQQALGQGPQFIFQYYEEEERQRGNFPDRFSGHQFPNYSSELNVNALLLGDSALYLCASSLPSERGTDTQYFGPGTRLTVL.

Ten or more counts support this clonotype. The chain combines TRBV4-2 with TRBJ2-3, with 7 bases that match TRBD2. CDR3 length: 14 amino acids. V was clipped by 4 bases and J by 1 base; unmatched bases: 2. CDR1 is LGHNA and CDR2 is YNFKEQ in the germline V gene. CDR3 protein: CASSLREGTDTQYF. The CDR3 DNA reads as TGTGCCAGCAGCCTTCGGGAGGGCACAGATACGCAGTATTTT.

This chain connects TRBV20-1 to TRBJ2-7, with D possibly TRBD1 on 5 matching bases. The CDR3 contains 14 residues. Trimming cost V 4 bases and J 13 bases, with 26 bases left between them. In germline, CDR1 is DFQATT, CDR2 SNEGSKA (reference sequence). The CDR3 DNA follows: TGCAGTGCTATTCAATCGGTCCAGGGCGGCATAATTTACTTC. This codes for CSAIQSVQGGIIYF.

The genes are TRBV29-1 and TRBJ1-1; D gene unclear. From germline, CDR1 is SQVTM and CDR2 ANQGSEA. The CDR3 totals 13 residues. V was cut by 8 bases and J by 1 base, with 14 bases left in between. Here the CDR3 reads CSSGWFGNTEAFF. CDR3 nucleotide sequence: TGCAGCTCGGGGTGGTTCGGGAACACTGAAGCTTTCTTT. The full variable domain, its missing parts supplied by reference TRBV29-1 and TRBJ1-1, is SAVISQKPSRDICQRGTSLTIQCQVDSQVTMMFWYRQQPGQSLTLIATANQGSEATYESGFVIDKFPISRPNLTFSTLTVSNMSPEDSSIYLCSSGWFGNTEAFFGQGTRLTVV.

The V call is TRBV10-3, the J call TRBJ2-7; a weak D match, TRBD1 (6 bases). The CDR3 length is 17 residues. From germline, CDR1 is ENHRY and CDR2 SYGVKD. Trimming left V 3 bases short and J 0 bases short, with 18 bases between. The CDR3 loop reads CAISDGRGRDFSYEQYV. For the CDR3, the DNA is TGTGCCATCAGTGATGGCAGGGGTCGAGACTTCTCCTACGAGCAGTACGTC.

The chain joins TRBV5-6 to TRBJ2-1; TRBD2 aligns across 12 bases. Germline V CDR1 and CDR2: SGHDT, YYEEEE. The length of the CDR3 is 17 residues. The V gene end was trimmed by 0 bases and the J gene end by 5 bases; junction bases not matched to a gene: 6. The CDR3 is CASSLVASGRANNEQFF. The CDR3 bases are TGTGCCAGCAGCTTGGTTGCTAGCGGGAGGGCCAACAATGAGCAGTTCTTC.

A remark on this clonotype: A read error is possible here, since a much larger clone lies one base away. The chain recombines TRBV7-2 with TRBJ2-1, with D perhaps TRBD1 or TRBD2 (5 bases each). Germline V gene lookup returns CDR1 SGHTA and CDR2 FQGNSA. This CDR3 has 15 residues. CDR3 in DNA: TGTGCCAGCAGCTTAGCTTGGGGGACCCTGAATGACCAGTTCTTC. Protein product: CASSLAWGTLNDQFF.

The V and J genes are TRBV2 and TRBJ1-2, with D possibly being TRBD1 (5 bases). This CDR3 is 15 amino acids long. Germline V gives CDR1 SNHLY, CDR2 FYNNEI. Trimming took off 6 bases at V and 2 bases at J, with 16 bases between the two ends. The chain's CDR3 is CASSAGLGENYGYTF. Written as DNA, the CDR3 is TGTGCCAGCAGCGCGGGTTTGGGGGAAAACTATGGCTACACCTTC.

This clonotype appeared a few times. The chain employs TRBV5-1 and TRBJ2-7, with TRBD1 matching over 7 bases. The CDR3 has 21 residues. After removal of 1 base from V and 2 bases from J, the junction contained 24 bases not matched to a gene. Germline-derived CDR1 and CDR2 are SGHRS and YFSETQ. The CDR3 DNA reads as TGCGCCAGCAGCTTGCAGTACAACAGGGGAAATAGGGCCAGACCGGCCTACGAGCAGTACTTC. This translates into CASSLQYNRGNRARPAYEQYF. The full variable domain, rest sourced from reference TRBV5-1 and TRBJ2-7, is KAGVTQTPRYLIKTRGQQVTLSCSPISGHRSVSWYQQTPGQGLQFLFEYFSETQRNKGNFPGRFSGRQFSNSRSEMNVSTLELGDSALYLCASSLQYNRGNRARPAYEQYFGPGTRLTVT.

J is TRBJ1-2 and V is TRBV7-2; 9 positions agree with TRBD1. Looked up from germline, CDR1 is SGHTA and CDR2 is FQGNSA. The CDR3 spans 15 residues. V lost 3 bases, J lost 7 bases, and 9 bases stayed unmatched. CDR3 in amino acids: CASSFRDREAAGYTF. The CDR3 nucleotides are TGTGCCAGCAGCTTCCGGGACAGGGAAGCGGCTGGCTACACCTTC.

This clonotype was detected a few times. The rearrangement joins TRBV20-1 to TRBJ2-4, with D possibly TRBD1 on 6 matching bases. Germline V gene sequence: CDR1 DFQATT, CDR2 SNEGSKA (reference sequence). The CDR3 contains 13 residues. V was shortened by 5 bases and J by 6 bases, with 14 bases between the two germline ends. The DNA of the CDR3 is TGCAGTGCTCGGGGACACCTGGGAAACATTCAGTACTTC. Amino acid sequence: CSARGHLGNIQYF.

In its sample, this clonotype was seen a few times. The CDR3 protein is CAISNREAEETQYF. The CDR3 nucleotides read TGTGCCATCAGTAACAGGGAGGCAGAAGAGACCCAGTACTTC. This chain links TRBV10-3 with TRBJ2-5; TRBD1 or TRBD2 may be the D gene (6 bases each). The V gene's germline CDR1 is ENHRY and CDR2 SYGVKD. The CDR3 runs 14 residues. V was shortened by 5 bases and J by 3 bases, with 13 bases between the two germline ends.

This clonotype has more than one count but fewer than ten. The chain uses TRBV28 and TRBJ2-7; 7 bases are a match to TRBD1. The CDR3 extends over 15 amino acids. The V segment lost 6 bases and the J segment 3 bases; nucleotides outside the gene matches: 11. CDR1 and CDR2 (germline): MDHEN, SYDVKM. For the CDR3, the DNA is TGTGCCAGCAGCCCATGGCTGGGACAGAACTACGAGCAGTACTTC. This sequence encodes CASSPWLGQNYEQYF.

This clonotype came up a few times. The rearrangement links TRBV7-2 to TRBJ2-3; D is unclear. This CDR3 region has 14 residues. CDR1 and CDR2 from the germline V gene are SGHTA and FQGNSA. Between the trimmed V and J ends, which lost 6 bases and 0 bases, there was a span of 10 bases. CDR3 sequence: CASSSRRSTDTQYF. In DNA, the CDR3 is TGTGCCAGCAGTTCACGGAGAAGCACAGATACGCAGTATTTT.

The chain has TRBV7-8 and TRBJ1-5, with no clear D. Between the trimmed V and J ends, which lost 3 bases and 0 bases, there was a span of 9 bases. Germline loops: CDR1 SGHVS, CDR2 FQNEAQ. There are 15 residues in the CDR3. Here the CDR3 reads CASSFRHNSNQPQHF. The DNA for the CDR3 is TGTGCCAGCAGCTTCCGACATAATAGCAATCAGCCCCAGCATTTT.